Detailed here is one T cell receptor beta chain. The target antigen is unknown. This record belongs to a study of T cells in Graves' hyperthyroidism and ophthalmopathy. Background on the study: At the time of initial diagnosis and before any treatment, peripheral blood was collected. Whole-study results and caveats: Ophthalmopathy was identified by the model a median 6.5 months ahead of onset. Most clonotypes expanded in the thyroid (above 0.001) were also present in blood.

RNA transcripts provided the source from which TCR beta CDR3 regions were amplified. The study used the HTBI primer set for a first-round RT-PCR of the TCR CDR3. TCRdb redid the calling of the multiplex PCR reads with MiXCR, one entry per CDR3 protein. The sample comprises fewer than 500,000 distinct CDR3 sequences, about 14% of which are singletons, and roughly 21% rests with the top ten. Germline CDR1 is SGHNT and CDR2 is YYREEE (reference sequence). The V segment lost 4 bases and the J segment 2 bases; nucleotides outside the gene matches: 6. The CDR3 consists of 14 residues. Diagnostic assessment was based on clinical symptoms, serum thyroxine and TRAb, thyroid ultrasound and orbital computed tomography.

The source material was blood. V and J are TRBV5-4 and TRBJ2-7; 7 bases map to TRBD1. This TCR came from a woman aged 25 to 39 with Graves' ophthalmopathy. The CDR3 DNA sequence: TGTGCCAGCAGCCAGGACAGGAGGACCTACGAGCAGTACTTC. This gives the protein CASSQDRRTYEQYF.